Following are 14 T cell receptor beta chains from one sample sequenced in a study of CD4 T cells in relation to SARS-CoV-2 and coronaviruses. Unexposed donor CD4+ T cells date from 2011-2018, before the COVID-19 pandemic. CD4+ T cells were isolated from the cells after around eleven days of culture. These receptors' antigens are unknown. Profiled with immunoSEQ multiplex PCR; TCRdb holds only in-frame clones, not every one. This repertoire shows tens of thousands of clones, under 80% found once; its top ten account for 13% to 15%. Input material: CD4+ T cells from PBMCs, cultured in vitro. The source of these receptors is a human donor in good health.

This chain connects TRBV4-1 to TRBJ2-3; possible D gene TRBD2, 7 bases. Germline CDR1 MGHRA, CDR2 YSYEKL. The ends were cut back, 0 bases at V and 3 bases at J, with 13 bases in the middle. The CDR3 runs to 16 residues. In DNA form, the CDR3 reads TGCGCCAGCAGCCAAGATCGGGGGGCAAAGACAGATACGCAGTATTTT. It codes for CASSQDRGAKTDTQYF.

This clone turned up a few times. The V gene is TRBV7-2, the J gene TRBJ1-6; the D is unclear. The CDR3 totals 15 residues. Germline-derived CDR1 and CDR2 are SGHTA and FQGNSA. The V and J ends lost 6 bases and 0 bases respectively, with 9 bases between them. Here the CDR3 reads CASRFASSYNSPLHF. DNA of the CDR3: TGTGCCAGCAGATTCGCAAGCTCCTATAATTCACCCCTCCACTTT.

The J gene is TRBJ2-1, the V gene TRBV19, with 7 bases aligning to TRBD2. The CDR3 consists of 16 residues. From germline, CDR1 is LNHDA and CDR2 SQIVND (reference sequence). J gave up 3 bases and V 2 bases, and 7 bases lay outside the gene matches. The CDR3 sequence is CASSISSRDYYNEQFF. As DNA, the CDR3 is TGTGCCAGTAGTATATCCTCGAGGGACTACTACAATGAGCAGTTCTTC.

This clone has a single count. The genes are TRBV4-3 and TRBJ1-4; D remains ambiguous. This CDR3 contains 15 residues. V dropped 0 bases and J dropped 5 bases, with 10 bases sitting between them. Germline V gene data show CDR1 as LGHNA and CDR2 as YSLEER. CDR3 sequence: CASSQDNSINEKLFF. Here the CDR3 DNA reads TGCGCCAGCAGCCAAGATAACTCGATAAATGAAAAACTGTTTTTT.

The gene calls are TRBV5-6 and TRBJ1-2, with 10 nucleotides matching TRBD1. CDR3 length: 15 amino acids. The V and J ends lost 0 bases and 6 bases, in that order; junction bases with no gene match: 5. Germline V gene data show CDR1 as SGHDT and CDR2 as YYEEEE. In DNA form, the CDR3 reads TGTGCCAGCAGCTTGGTTGGGACAGGGGCGCATGGCTACACCTTC. This translates into CASSLVGTGAHGYTF. Full variable domain (missing parts from reference TRBV5-6 and TRBJ1-2): DAGVTQSPTHLIKTRGQQVTLRCSPKSGHDTVSWYQQALGQGPQFIFQYYEEEERQRGNFPDRFSGHQFPNYSSELNVNALLLGDSALYLCASSLVGTGAHGYTFGSGTRLTVV.

There are a few counts of this clone. This rearrangement joins TRBV7-3 to TRBJ1-6, with unresolved D. Germline V gene sequence: CDR1 SGHTA, CDR2 FQGTGA. The CDR3 loop spans 14 amino acids. Trimming left V 6 bases short and J 0 bases short, with 6 bases between. CDR3 region: CASRRSSYNSPLHF. The DNA of the CDR3 is TGTGCCAGCAGAAGGAGCTCCTATAATTCACCCCTCCACTTT.

The CDR3 coding sequence is TGCGCCAGCAGCGCTGGACAGTTCCCCGGCTACGAGCAGTACTTC. It specifies CASSAGQFPGYEQYF. The rearrangement links TRBV5-1 to TRBJ2-5, with D possibly TRBD1 on 6 matching bases. The DNA end lines up better with TRBJ2-7; the J call may be wrong. The CDR3 has 15 amino acids. Germline lookup yields CDR1 SGHRS and CDR2 YFSETQ.

The rearrangement joins TRBV4-2 to TRBJ1-3, with 9 bases matching TRBD1. There are 17 residues in the CDR3. V lost 4 bases to trimming and J lost 2 bases; unmatched junction nucleotides: 9. Per germline, CDR1 LGHNA and CDR2 YNFKEQ. In DNA form, the CDR3 reads TGTGCCAGCAGCCTAACAGGGGGCGCGAGGACTGGAAACACCATATATTTT. Translated: CASSLTGGARTGNTIYF.

The V call is TRBV7-9, the J call TRBJ2-5; TRBD1 matches 8 bases. Per the germline V gene, CDR1 is SEHNR and CDR2 is FQNEAQ (reference sequence). CDR3 length: 15 residues. The ends lost 2 bases at V and 3 bases at J; junction bases unmatched: 5. Here the CDR3 DNA reads TGTGCCAGCAGCTTAAGGGCAGGGGGCGAAGAGACCCAGTACTTC. Protein sequence: CASSLRAGGEETQYF.

This clone was observed once. The chain has TRBV3-1 (or the pseudogene TRBV3-2) and TRBJ2-7; D is ambiguous. CDR3 length: 12 residues. V was shortened by 0 bases and J by 6 bases, with 6 bases between the two germline ends. Per germline, CDR1 LGHDT and CDR2 YNNKEL (reference sequence). Here the CDR3 reads CASSQDDGEQYF. CDR3 bases: TGTGCCAGCAGCCAAGACGACGGCGAGCAGTACTTC.

The rearrangement uses TRBV9 and TRBJ2-6; no definite D call. CDR1 is SGDLS, CDR2 YYNGEE, per germline. Trimming stripped 1 base from V and 3 bases from J, with 2 bases between. The CDR3 length is 13 residues. The CDR3 nucleotides are TGTGCCAGCAGCGTATTTGGGGCCAACGTCCTGACTTTC. Its protein is CASSVFGANVLTF.

This clone was recorded once. This chain joins TRBV9 and TRBJ2-5; 8 bases fit TRBD2. The germline V gene has CDR1 SGDLS and CDR2 YYNGEE. The CDR3 is made up of 15 amino acids. With 0 bases clipped from V and 5 bases from J, the junction kept 6 bases outside the gene matches. The CDR3 sequence is CASSVGAGGMETQYF. CDR3 bases: TGTGCCAGCAGCGTAGGGGCGGGAGGCATGGAGACCCAGTACTTC. The full variable domain, completed using reference TRBV9 and TRBJ2-5, is DSGVTQTPKHLITATGQRVTLRCSPRSGDLSVYWYQQSLDQGLQFLIQYYNGEERAKGNILERFSAQQFPDLHSELNLSSLELGDSALYFCASSVGAGGMETQYFGPGTRLLVL.

V gene TRBV21-1 combines with J gene TRBJ2-5; TRBD1 is the table's D call, not checked against the DNA. TRBV21-1 is noted as a pseudogene. This CDR3 region has 14 residues. CDR3 amino acids: CASSRQGARETQYF. DNA for the CDR3: TGTGCCAGCAGCAGACAGGGGGCGCGAGAGACCCAGTACTTC.

This clone was seen a few times. This rearrangement joins TRBV6-5 to TRBJ2-1; 7 bases align to TRBD2. This CDR3 is built from 14 residues. J gave up 2 bases and V 2 bases, and 0 bases lay outside the gene matches. Germline V CDR1 and CDR2: MNHEY, SVGAGI. The CDR3 loop reads CASSYGGAYNEQFF. CDR3 sequence (DNA): TGTGCCAGCAGTTACGGGGGGGCCTACAATGAGCAGTTCTTC.